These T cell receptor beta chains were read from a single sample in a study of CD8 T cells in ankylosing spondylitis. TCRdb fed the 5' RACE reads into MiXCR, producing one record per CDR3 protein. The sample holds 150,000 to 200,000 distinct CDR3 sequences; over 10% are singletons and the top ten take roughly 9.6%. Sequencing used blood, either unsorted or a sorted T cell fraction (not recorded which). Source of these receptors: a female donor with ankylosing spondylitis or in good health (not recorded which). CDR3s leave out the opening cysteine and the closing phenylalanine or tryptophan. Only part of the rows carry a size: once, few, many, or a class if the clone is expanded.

cdr3_aa: ASSLAVRGVGTGELF
clone_size: few
v_call: TRBV12-3/TRBV12-4

cdr3_aa: ASRSPTMENIQY
clone_size: many
v_call: TRBV19

cdr3_aa: SAKIPSGRGEQY
clone_size: .
v_call: TRBV20-1

cdr3_aa: ASRDYKPGELF
clone_size: many
v_call: TRBV19

cdr3_aa: SARSPSTGELF
clone_size: .
v_call: TRBV29-1

cdr3_aa: ASSRGGENTGELF
clone_size: few
v_call: TRBV7-9

cdr3_aa: ASSEAGLAGRYEQY
clone_size: .
v_call: TRBV6-1

cdr3_aa: ASSSDPGPNQPQH
clone_size: many
v_call: TRBV5-6

cdr3_aa: ARPGLVVYEQF
clone_size: many
v_call: TRBV11-2

cdr3_aa: ASSMTGAVYYGYT
clone_size: many
v_call: TRBV27

cdr3_aa: ASSPSDYYNEQF
clone_size: .
v_call: TRBV7-3

cdr3_aa: AWSPWLSGNTIY
clone_size: few
v_call: TRBV30

cdr3_aa: ASSLGDPGELF
clone_size: many
v_call: TRBV7-6

cdr3_aa: ASSYGTGYQPQH
clone_size: .
v_call: TRBV6-5

cdr3_aa: ASSLDLRGTPQF
clone_size: .
v_call: TRBV7-3

cdr3_aa: SAKRLEGANEQF
clone_size: many
v_call: TRBV20-1

cdr3_aa: SANGPQADEQY
clone_size: few
v_call: TRBV20-1

cdr3_aa: ASSFPGNYNEQF
clone_size: few
v_call: TRBV7-2

cdr3_aa: ASSLVVPGLAGVEEAGELF
clone_size: many
v_call: TRBV12-3/TRBV12-4

cdr3_aa: ASSPQPDRAYEQY
clone_size: few
v_call: TRBV5-1

cdr3_aa: ASAYVGDLQETQY
clone_size: many
v_call: TRBV5-6

cdr3_aa: ASSLSQGGYT
clone_size: many
v_call: TRBV7-2

cdr3_aa: ASSQEGRAGGYT
clone_size: few
v_call: TRBV3-1

cdr3_aa: SARVSGITNEKLF
clone_size: few
v_call: TRBV20-1

cdr3_aa: SASTGSSYNEQF
clone_size: medium-sized
v_call: TRBV20-1

cdr3_aa: ASSLWSVSGANVLT
clone_size: .
v_call: TRBV7-2

cdr3_aa: SPTFGRSETQY
clone_size: .
v_call: TRBV20-1

cdr3_aa: SAGTRPGYGYT
clone_size: .
v_call: TRBV29-1

cdr3_aa: ASSRRASYEQY
clone_size: few
v_call: TRBV6-2/TRBV6-3

cdr3_aa: ASSSAFGVSGNTIY
clone_size: many
v_call: TRBV27

cdr3_aa: AWSVGGTGASYGYT
clone_size: .
v_call: TRBV30

cdr3_aa: ASSLTPNGQGGYT
clone_size: many
v_call: TRBV7-3

cdr3_aa: SATEPGANVLT
clone_size: few
v_call: TRBV20-1

cdr3_aa: ASIGQGVVATNEKLF
clone_size: many
v_call: TRBV6-1

cdr3_aa: ASSLVSRGAYNEQF
clone_size: few
v_call: TRBV5-1

cdr3_aa: ASSPGQEAF
clone_size: .
v_call: TRBV7-9

cdr3_aa: ASTSQVSSYNEQF
clone_size: .
v_call: TRBV19

cdr3_aa: SARSLAAAYNEQF
clone_size: many
v_call: TRBV20-1

cdr3_aa: ASSYYSREAPGGYT
clone_size: .
v_call: TRBV6-5

cdr3_aa: ASSLIGEAQGEQF
clone_size: many
v_call: TRBV6-5

cdr3_aa: ASSTDRIKAF
clone_size: .
v_call: TRBV7-2

cdr3_aa: ASSDRNSGGEETQY
clone_size: few
v_call: TRBV6-1

cdr3_aa: ASSQDSNSGANVLT
clone_size: .
v_call: TRBV4-3

cdr3_aa: ASSFPQARYEQY
clone_size: .
v_call: TRBV12-3/TRBV12-4

cdr3_aa: ASSFGGRAPDTQY
clone_size: many
v_call: TRBV12-3/TRBV12-4

cdr3_aa: ASRGGTSDTGELF
clone_size: many
v_call: TRBV6-1

cdr3_aa: ASSPAGVGPRPRNIQY
clone_size: many
v_call: TRBV5-1

cdr3_aa: ASSFSGDNSPLH
clone_size: few
v_call: TRBV7-2

cdr3_aa: ASIGRAGISYNEQF
clone_size: .
v_call: TRBV6-2/TRBV6-3

cdr3_aa: SVQSNYGYT
clone_size: many
v_call: TRBV29-1

cdr3_aa: ASRAGLAGGGEQY
clone_size: few
v_call: TRBV6-1

cdr3_aa: ASRARGTTDTQY
clone_size: .
v_call: TRBV19

cdr3_aa: SASSLQGVNEQY
clone_size: .
v_call: TRBV20-1

cdr3_aa: ASRDRVHEQY
clone_size: many
v_call: TRBV28

cdr3_aa: ASSEPGFRYGYT
clone_size: .
v_call: TRBV25-1